These 9 T cell receptor beta chains were sequenced from one sample in a study of shared clonotypes between healthy human individuals. Method: immunoSEQ multiplex PCR; TCRdb's copy keeps in-frame clones and lacks some. The sample includes about 490,000 clones, roughly 85% seen only once; the top ten take roughly 12%. Sequenced input: PBMCs. The receptors were gathered from a woman aged 40 to 50 in good health. Some clones in this sample may be carry-over from other donors' samples.

This clone has just a few counts. The chain couples TRBV11-2 to TRBJ2-5; D remains unclear. Germline CDR1 and CDR2: SGHAT and FQNNGV. The CDR3 is 12 residues long. V gave up 5 bases and J gave up 4 bases, with 8 bases separating them. In nucleotides, the CDR3 is TGTGCCAGCAGCCTCTCCCGAGAGACCCAGTACTTC. Encoded protein: CASSLSRETQYF. The whole variable domain, remainder taken from reference TRBV11-2 and TRBJ2-5, is EAGVAQSPRYKIIEKRQSVAFWCNPISGHATLYWYQQILGQGPKLLIQFQNNGVVDDSQLPKDRFSAERLKGVDSTLKIQPAKLEDSAVYLCASSLSRETQYFGPGTRLLVL.

The CDR3 sequence is CATPHGGIRTDTQYF. The CDR3 DNA reads TGTGCCACTCCCCACGGGGGTATAAGGACAGATACGCAGTATTTT. This chain joins TRBV7-9 and TRBJ2-3; maybe TRBD2 (6 bases). The CDR3 is 15 residues long. Between the trimmed V and J ends, which lost 10 bases and 3 bases, there was a span of 20 bases. CDR1 is SEHNR, CDR2 FQNEAQ, per germline (reference sequence).

V gene TRBV5-6 combines with J gene TRBJ2-2; 8 bases align to TRBD1. The CDR3 spans 16 residues. Trimming cost V 4 bases and J 5 bases; bases outside gene matches: 10. Germline-derived CDR1 and CDR2 are SGHDT and YYEEEE. The DNA of the CDR3 is TGTGCCAGCAGCCTGGGGGACAGGAGGGCTACCGGGGAGCTGTTTTTT. It translates to CASSLGDRRATGELFF.

This chain connects TRBV4-1 to TRBJ2-2, with a tentative D call TRBD2 (6 bases). The CDR3 extends over 17 amino acids. The V end was cut by 1 base, the J end by 5 bases, with 17 bases between. Germline values: CDR1 MGHRA, CDR2 YSYEKL. CDR3 in DNA: TGCGCCAGCAGCCAAGTTCGGCTAGCGATATCGACCGGGGAGCTGTTTTTT. Its translation is CASSQVRLAISTGELFF.

This rearrangement joins TRBV30 to TRBJ2-7; 10 bases agree with TRBD2. The J call may be in error: the DNA end matches TRBJ2-5 better. CDR1 and CDR2 from the germline V gene are GTSNPN and SVGIG (reference sequence). This CDR3 has 16 amino acids. The CDR3 bases are TGTGCCTGGGACGTACGAAGCAGCGGGAGGGGAGAGACCCAGTACTTC. Amino acid sequence: CAWDVRSSGRGETQYF.

Turning to this clone: Compared with germline, one end of the junction differs, possibly owing to a read error. V and J are TRBV5-6 and TRBJ2-7; D perhaps matches TRBD1 (6 bases). The germline gives CDR1 SGHDT, CDR2 YYEEEE. There are 16 residues in the CDR3. In DNA, the CDR3 is TGTGCCAGCAGCTTAGAATGGACAGCCCGCTCCCACGAGCAGTACTTC. It yields the protein CASSLEWTARSHEQYF.

The CDR3 spells CSVVQGTGETQYF. The CDR3, as DNA: TGCAGCGTTGTTCAGGGCACAGGAGAGACCCAGTACTTC. The chain is built from TRBV29-1 and TRBJ2-5; D is perhaps TRBD1 (5 bases). The CDR3 sequence is 13 residues long. Germline CDR1 and CDR2: SQVTM and ANQGSEA. V was shortened by 4 bases and J by 4 bases, with 13 bases between the two germline ends.

The chain employs TRBV4-1 and TRBJ1-6; 7 nucleotides align to TRBD1. This CDR3 contains 17 residues. Trimming cost V 0 bases and J 7 bases; bases outside gene matches: 9. The germline V gene encodes CDR1 MGHRA and CDR2 YSYEKL. The CDR3 nucleotides are TGCGCCAGCAGCCAAGAGGGAGGGGGCGCGAAGAATTCACCCCTCCACTTT. Residues: CASSQEGGGAKNSPLHF.

Worth noting for this clone: The same CDR3 can be traced to other DNA sequences in this sample. Written as DNA, the CDR3 is TGTGCCAGCAGCTTAGTTGGTCAGCCCCAGCATTTT. Translation: CASSLVGQPQHF. The genes are TRBV7-9 and TRBJ1-5; the D is unclear. Germline V gene data show CDR1 as SEHNR and CDR2 as FQNEAQ (reference sequence). Trimming cost V 1 base and J 6 bases, with 4 bases left between them. The CDR3 is 12 amino acids.